This TCR beta chain was sequenced for a study of identical twins. General study findings and limits: Some out-of-frame alpha sequences were shared by twins, and these showed excess low generation probability.

This clonotype was detected ten times or more. Antigen: not known. TCRdb re-called the 5' RACE reads with MiXCR, one entry per CDR3 protein. The table shows approximately 600,000 distinct CDR3 sequences, with less than 9% occurring only once. Deletions cut 0 bases from V and 7 bases from J, with 9 bases between. This CDR3 region has 13 residues. Germline-derived CDR1 and CDR2 are SGHAT and FQNNGV. The sample was also reused in another study, on yellow fever vaccine responses in identical twins.

J is TRBJ1-2 and V is TRBV11-2; D perhaps matches TRBD1 (6 bases). This clonotype originated in a woman between 18 and 30 years old in good health. The specimen was PBMCs. The CDR3 DNA reads TGTGCCAGCAGCTTAGAGTACAGGGCTGGCTACACCTTC. Translation: CASSLEYRAGYTF.